This T cell receptor beta chain was found in a study of cytomegalovirus exposure and HLA in healthy donors. Study-wide results and caveats: The number of N-insertions in an Asian-associated ancestry cluster was reportedly below the approximately 700-donor mean in a later analysis.

The CDR3 covers 17 residues. In germline, CDR1 is MGHRA, CDR2 YSYEKL. The J segment lost 0 bases and the V segment lost 0 bases, leaving 5 bases of the junction unmatched. With respect to this clone: Its antigen is still unknown.

Use of 60 Vbeta and 13 Jbeta primers characterized the PCR. Data came from immunoSEQ multiplex PCR; TCRdb stores just in-frame clones and leaves some out. There are around 130,000 clones in the sample; 75% to 90% occur only once, and approximately 2% lies in the top ten. This sequence joins TRBV4-1 and TRBJ2-1; the match to TRBD2 covers 7 bases. Source material: PBMCs. This clonotype was sampled from a man in his forties in good health and CMV-seronegative. The CDR3 region is CASSQDFGGSSYNEQFF. For the CDR3, the DNA is TGCGCCAGCAGCCAAGATTTTGGCGGGAGCTCCTACAATGAGCAGTTCTTC.